This T cell receptor (beta chain) was found in a study of CD8 T cells in ankylosing spondylitis. General study findings and limits: Earlier authors reported some of these motif variants in reactive arthritis synovial fluid and blood. What seemed typical of ankylosing spondylitis blood was a TCR beta motif built from several highly homologous variants. Clones linked to disease were reported to show significant enrichment in matched ankylosing spondylitis synovial fluid. Disease-linked clones were CD8+ and relatively rare in peripheral blood.

This CDR3 spans 15 amino acids. V gave up 3 bases and J gave up 2 bases, with 14 bases separating them. Using quantitative 5'-RACE with molecular barcodes, the authors made TCR beta libraries. TCRdb processed the 5' RACE reads anew with MiXCR; each CDR3 protein has one entry. The sample includes over 600,000 distinct CDR3 sequences, around 20% of them seen just once. A remark on this clonotype: The antigen is unknown.

The chain uses TRBV12-3 or TRBV12-4 and TRBJ2-7; tentatively, D is TRBD1 (6 bases). The specimen was blood, either unsorted or a sorted T cell fraction (not recorded which). The sequence was obtained from a male donor with ankylosing spondylitis. The CDR3 region is CASSFTSGTPYEQYF. In nucleotides, the CDR3 is TGTGCCAGCAGTTTCACCTCCGGGACACCCTACGAGCAGTACTTC.